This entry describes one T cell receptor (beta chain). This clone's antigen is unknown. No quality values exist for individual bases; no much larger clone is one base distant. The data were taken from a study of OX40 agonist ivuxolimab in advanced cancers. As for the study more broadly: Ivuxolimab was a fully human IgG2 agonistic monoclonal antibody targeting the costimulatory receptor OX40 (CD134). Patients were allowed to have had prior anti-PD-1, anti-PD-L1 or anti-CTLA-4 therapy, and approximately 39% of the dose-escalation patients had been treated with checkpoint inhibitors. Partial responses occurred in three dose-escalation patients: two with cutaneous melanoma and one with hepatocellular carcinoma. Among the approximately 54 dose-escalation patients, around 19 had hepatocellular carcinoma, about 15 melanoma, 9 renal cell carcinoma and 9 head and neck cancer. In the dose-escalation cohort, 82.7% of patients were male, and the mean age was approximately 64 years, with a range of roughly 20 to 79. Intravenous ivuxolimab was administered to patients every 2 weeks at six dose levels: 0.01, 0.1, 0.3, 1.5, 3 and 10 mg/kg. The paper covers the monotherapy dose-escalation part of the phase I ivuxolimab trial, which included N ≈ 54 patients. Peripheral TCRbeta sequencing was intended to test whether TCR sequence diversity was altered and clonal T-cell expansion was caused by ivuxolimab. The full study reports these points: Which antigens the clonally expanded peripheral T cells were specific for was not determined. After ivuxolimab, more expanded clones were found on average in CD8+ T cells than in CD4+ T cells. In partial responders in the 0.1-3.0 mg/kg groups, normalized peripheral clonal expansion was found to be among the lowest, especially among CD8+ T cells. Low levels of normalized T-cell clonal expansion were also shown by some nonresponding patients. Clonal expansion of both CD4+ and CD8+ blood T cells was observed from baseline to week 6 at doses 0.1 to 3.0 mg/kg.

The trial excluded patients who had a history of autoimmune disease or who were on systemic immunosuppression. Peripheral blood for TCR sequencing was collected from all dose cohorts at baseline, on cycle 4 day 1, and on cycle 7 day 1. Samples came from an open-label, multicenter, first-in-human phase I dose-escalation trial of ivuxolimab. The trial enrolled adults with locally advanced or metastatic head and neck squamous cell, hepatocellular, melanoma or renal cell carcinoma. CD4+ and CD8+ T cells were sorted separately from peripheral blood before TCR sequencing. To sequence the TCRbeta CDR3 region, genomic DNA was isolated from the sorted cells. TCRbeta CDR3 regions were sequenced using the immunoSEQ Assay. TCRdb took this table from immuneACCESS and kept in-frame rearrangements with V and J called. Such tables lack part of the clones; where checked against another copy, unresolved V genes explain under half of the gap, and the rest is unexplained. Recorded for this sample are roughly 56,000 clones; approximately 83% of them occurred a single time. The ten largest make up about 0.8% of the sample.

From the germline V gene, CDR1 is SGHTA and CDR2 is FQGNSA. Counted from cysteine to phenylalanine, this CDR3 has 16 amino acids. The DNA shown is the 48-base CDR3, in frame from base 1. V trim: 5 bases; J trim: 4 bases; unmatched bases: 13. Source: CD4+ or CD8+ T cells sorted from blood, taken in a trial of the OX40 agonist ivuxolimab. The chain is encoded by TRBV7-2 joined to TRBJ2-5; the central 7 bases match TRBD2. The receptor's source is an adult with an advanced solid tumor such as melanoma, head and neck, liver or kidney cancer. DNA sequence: TGTGCCAGCAGCCCCCTACGGGGGGAGGAGGGAGAGACCCAGTACTTC. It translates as CASSPLRGEEGETQYF.